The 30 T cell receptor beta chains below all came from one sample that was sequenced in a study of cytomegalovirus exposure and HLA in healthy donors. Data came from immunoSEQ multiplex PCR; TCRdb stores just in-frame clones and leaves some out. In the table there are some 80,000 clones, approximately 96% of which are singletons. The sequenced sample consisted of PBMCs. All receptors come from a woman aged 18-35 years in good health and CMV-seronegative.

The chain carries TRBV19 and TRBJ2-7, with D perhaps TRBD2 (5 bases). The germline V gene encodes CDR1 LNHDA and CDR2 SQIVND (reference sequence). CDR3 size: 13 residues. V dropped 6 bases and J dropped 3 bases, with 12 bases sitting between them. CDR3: CASRPPGDYEQYF. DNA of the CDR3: TGTGCCAGTAGACCTCCCGGGGACTACGAGCAGTACTTC.

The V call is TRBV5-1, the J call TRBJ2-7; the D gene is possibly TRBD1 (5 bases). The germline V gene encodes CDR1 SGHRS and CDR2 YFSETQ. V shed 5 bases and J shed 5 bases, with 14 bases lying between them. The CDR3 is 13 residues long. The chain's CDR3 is CASRPTDRDEQYF. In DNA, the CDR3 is TGCGCCAGCAGACCAACAGACAGAGACGAGCAGTACTTC.

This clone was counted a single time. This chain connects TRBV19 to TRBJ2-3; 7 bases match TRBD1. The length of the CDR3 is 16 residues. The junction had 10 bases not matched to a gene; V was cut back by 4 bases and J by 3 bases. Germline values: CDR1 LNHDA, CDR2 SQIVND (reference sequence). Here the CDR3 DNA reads TGTGCCAGTAGTAGCCCGGACAGGCCTCGGACAGATACGCAGTATTTT. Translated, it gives CASSSPDRPRTDTQYF.

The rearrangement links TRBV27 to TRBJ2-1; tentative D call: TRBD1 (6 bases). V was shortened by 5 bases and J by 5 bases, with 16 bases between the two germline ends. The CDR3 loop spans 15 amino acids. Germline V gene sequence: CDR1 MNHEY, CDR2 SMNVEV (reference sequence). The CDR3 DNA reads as TGTGCCAGCAGTCCCCGGACAGTGGGAGACAATGAGCAGTTCTTC. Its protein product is CASSPRTVGDNEQFF.

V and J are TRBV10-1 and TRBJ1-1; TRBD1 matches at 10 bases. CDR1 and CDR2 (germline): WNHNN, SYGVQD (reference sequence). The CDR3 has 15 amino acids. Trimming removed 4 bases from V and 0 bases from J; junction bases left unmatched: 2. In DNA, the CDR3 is TGCGCCAGCAGTGGGGACAGGGGAATGAACACTGAAGCTTTCTTT. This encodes CASSGDRGMNTEAFF.

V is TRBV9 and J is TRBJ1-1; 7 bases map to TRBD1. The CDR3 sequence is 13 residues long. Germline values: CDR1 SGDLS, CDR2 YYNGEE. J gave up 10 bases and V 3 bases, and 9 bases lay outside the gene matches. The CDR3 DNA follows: TGTGCCAGCAGCGGAGAACAGGGGAGTACAGCTTTCTTT. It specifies CASSGEQGSTAFF.

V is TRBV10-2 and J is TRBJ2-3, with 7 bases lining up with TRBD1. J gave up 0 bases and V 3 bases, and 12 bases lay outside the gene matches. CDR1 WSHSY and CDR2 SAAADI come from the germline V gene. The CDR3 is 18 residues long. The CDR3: CASSDPPTGVHSTDTQYF. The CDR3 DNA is TGCGCCAGCAGTGACCCCCCTACAGGGGTTCATAGCACAGATACGCAGTATTTT.

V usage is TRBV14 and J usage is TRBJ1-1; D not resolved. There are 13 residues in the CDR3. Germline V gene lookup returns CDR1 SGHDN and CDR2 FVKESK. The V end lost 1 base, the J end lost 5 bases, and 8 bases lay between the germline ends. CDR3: CASSQGRGTEAFF. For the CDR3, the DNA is TGTGCCAGCAGCCAAGGCAGAGGAACTGAAGCTTTCTTT.

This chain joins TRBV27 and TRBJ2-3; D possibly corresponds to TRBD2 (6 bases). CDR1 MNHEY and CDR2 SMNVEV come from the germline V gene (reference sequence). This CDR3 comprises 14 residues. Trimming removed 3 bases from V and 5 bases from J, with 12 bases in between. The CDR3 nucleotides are TGTGCCAGCAGTTTTCGAGCGGGCAGAGATACGCAGTATTTT. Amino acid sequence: CASSFRAGRDTQYF.

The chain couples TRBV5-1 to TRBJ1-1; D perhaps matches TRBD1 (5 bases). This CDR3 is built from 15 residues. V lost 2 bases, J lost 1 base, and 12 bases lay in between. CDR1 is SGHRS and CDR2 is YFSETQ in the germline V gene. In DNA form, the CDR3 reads TGCGCCAGCAGCTTAGGCGGGGGAAGGAACACTGAAGCTTTCTTT. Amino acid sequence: CASSLGGGRNTEAFF.

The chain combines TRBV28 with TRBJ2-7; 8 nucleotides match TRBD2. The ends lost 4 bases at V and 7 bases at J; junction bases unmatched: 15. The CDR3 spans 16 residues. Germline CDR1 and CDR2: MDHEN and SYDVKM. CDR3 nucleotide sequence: TGTGCCAGCAGTTCTCCTACCACAGCGGGAGTAGGGGAGCAGTACTTC. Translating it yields CASSSPTTAGVGEQYF. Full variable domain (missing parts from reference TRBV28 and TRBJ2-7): DVKVTQSSRYLVKRTGEKVFLECVQDMDHENMFWYRQDPGLGLRLIYFSYDVKMKEKGDIPEGYSVSREKKERFSLILESASTNQTSMYLCASSSPTTAGVGEQYFGPGTRLTVT.

The CDR3 loop is CASSHVSGTAIYEQYF. The CDR3 DNA is TGTGCCAGCAGTCACGTTTCCGGGACAGCGATTTACGAGCAGTACTTC. The gene calls are TRBV27 and TRBJ2-7, with 7 positions matching TRBD1. CDR3 length: 16 residues. Trimming removed 5 bases from V and 4 bases from J; junction bases left unmatched: 14. The V gene's germline CDR1 is MNHEY and CDR2 SMNVEV (reference sequence).

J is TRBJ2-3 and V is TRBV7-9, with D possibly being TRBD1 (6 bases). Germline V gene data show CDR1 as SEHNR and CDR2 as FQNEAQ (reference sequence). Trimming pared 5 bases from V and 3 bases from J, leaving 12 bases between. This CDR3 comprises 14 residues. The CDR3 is CASSPMGTTDTQYF. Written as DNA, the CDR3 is TGTGCCAGCAGCCCGATGGGGACAACAGATACGCAGTATTTT.

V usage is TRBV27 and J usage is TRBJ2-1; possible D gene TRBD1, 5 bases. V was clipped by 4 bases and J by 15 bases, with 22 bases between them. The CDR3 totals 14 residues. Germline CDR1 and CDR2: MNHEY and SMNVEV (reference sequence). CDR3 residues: CASSSQGVGSEGFF. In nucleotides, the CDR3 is TGTGCCAGCAGTTCTCAGGGTGTAGGGTCCGAAGGGTTCTTC.

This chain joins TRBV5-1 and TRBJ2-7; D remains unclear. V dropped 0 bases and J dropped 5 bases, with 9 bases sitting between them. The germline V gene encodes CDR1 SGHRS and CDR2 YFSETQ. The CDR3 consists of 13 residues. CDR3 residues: CASSLGPHHEQYF. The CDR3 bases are TGCGCCAGCAGCTTGGGGCCCCACCACGAGCAGTACTTC.

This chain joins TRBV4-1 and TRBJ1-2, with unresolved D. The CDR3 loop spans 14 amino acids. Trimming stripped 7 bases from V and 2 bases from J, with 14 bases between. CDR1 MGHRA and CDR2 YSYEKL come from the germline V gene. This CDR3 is CASTPVWPNYGYTF. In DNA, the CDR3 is TGCGCCAGCACCCCTGTATGGCCCAACTATGGCTACACCTTC.

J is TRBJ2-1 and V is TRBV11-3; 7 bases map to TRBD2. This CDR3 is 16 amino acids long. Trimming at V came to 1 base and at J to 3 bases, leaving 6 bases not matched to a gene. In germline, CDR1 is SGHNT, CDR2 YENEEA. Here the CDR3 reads CASSLGSSGDYNEQFF. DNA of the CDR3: TGTGCCAGCAGCTTAGGTTCTAGCGGAGACTACAATGAGCAGTTCTTC.

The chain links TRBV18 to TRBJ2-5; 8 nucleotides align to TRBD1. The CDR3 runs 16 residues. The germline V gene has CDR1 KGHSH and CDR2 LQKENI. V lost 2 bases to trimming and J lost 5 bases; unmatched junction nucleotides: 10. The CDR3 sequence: CASSPFGQGVGETQYF. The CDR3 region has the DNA TGTGCCAGCTCACCATTCGGACAGGGCGTCGGGGAGACCCAGTACTTC.

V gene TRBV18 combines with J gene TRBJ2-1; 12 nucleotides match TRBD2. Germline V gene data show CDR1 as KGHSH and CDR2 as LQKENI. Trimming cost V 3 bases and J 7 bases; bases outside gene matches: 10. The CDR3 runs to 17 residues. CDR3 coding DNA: TGTGCCAGCTCACCCTCTGTACTAGCGGGAGGTCGTAATGAGCAGTTCTTC. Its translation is CASSPSVLAGGRNEQFF.

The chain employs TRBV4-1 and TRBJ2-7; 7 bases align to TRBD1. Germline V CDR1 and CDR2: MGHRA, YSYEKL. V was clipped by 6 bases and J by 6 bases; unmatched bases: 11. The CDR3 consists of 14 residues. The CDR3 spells CASSMGDRVSEQYF. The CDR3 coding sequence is TGCGCCAGCAGTATGGGAGACAGGGTAAGCGAGCAGTACTTC.

The CDR3 bases are TGTGCCTGGAGTGTAGCGGAACAGGGGAAGAATCAGCCCCAGCATTTT. Residues: CAWSVAEQGKNQPQHF. V and J are TRBV30 and TRBJ1-5, with 7 bases aligning to TRBD1. This CDR3 comprises 16 residues. The V segment lost 0 bases and the J segment 4 bases; nucleotides outside the gene matches: 9. CDR1 GTSNPN and CDR2 SVGIG come from the germline V gene (reference sequence).

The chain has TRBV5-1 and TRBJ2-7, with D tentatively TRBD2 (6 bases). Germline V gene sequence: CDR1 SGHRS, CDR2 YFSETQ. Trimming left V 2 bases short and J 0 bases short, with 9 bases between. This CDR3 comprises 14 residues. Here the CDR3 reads CASSFIGSSYEQYF. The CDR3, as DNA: TGCGCCAGCAGCTTCATCGGGAGCTCCTACGAGCAGTACTTC.

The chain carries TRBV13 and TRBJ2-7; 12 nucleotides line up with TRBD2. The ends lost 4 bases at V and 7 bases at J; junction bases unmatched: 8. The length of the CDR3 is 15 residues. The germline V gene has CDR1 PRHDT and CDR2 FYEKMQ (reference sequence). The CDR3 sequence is CASSSRASGRGEQYF. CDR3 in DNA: TGTGCCAGCAGCTCCAGAGCTAGCGGGAGGGGGGAGCAGTACTTC.

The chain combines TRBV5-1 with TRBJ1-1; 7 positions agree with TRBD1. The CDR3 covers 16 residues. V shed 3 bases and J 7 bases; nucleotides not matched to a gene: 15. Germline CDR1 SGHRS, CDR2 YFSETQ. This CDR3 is CASSSTGTDPFGEAFF. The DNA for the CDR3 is TGCGCCAGCAGCTCAACCGGGACAGATCCTTTTGGTGAAGCTTTCTTT. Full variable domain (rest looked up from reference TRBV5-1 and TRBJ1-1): KAGVTQTPRYLIKTRGQQVTLSCSPISGHRSVSWYQQTPGQGLQFLFEYFSETQRNKGNFPGRFSGRQFSNSRSEMNVSTLELGDSALYLCASSSTGTDPFGEAFFGQGTRLTVV.

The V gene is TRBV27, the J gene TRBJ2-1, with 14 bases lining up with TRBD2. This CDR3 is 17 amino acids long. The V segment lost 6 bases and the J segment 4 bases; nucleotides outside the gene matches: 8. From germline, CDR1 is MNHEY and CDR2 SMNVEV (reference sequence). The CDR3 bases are TGTGCCAGCAGGAGACTAGCGGGAGGGCGCCGGTACAATGAGCAGTTCTTC. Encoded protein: CASRRLAGGRRYNEQFF.

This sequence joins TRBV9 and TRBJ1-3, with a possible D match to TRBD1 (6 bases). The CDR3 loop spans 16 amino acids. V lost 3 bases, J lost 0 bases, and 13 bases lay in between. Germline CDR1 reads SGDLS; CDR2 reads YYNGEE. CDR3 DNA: TGTGCCAGCAGCGGCGGGGGGCTTAGCTCTGGAAACACCATATATTTT. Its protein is CASSGGGLSSGNTIYF.

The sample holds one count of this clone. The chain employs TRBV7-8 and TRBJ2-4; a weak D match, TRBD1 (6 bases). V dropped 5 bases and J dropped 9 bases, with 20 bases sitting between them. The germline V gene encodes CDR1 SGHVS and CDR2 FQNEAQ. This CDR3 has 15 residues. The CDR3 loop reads CASSHVRQESSIQYF. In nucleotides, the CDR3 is TGTGCCAGCAGCCACGTACGACAGGAATCCAGCATTCAGTACTTC.

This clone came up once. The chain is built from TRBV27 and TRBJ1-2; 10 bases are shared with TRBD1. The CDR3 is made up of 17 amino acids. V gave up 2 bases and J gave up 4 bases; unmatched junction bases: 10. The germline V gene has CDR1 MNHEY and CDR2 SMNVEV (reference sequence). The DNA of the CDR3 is TGTGCCAGCAGTTTAGGGACAGGGGTCTTCTCGGGCTATGGCTACACCTTC. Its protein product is CASSLGTGVFSGYGYTF.

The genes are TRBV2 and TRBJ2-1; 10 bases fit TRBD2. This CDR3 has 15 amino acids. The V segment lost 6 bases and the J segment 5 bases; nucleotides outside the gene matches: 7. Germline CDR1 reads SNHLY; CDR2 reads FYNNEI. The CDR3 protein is CASSEGLAQNNEQFF. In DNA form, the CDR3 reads TGTGCCAGCAGCGAGGGACTAGCGCAGAACAATGAGCAGTTCTTC.

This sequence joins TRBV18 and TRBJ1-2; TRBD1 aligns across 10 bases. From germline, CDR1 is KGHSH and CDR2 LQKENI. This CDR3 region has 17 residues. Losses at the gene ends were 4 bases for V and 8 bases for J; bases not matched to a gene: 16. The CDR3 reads CASSRQPGQGISLGYTF. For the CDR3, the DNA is TGTGCCAGCTCACGACAGCCGGGACAGGGGATCAGTCTGGGCTACACCTTC.